These 13 T cell receptor beta chains were all obtained from the same sample, sequenced in a study of blood T cell repertoires in COVID-19. Data came from immunoSEQ multiplex PCR; TCRdb stores just in-frame clones and leaves some out. The sample lists about 210,000 clones, around 88% occurring once. The sequencing input was peripheral blood. These receptors originate from a young man with active or convalescent COVID-19.

The gene calls are TRBV19 and TRBJ2-1; D is perhaps TRBD2 (5 bases). The CDR3 sequence is 16 residues long. The V end lost 5 bases, the J end lost 0 bases, and 14 bases lay between the germline ends. Germline assignment: CDR1 LNHDA and CDR2 SQIVND (reference sequence). CDR3: CASSELVISSYNEQFF. In DNA, the CDR3 is TGTGCCAGTAGTGAACTAGTGATTAGCTCCTACAATGAGCAGTTCTTC.

The chain has TRBV7-3 and TRBJ2-7; possible D gene TRBD2, 7 bases. V was shortened by 3 bases and J by 2 bases, with 14 bases between the two germline ends. Germline V gives CDR1 SGHTA, CDR2 FQGTGA. This CDR3 is 15 amino acids long. CDR3 sequence: CASSLYQGRAYEQYF. CDR3 sequence (DNA): TGTGCCAGCAGCTTGTACCAGGGGAGGGCCTACGAGCAGTACTTC.

This chain connects TRBV5-1 to TRBJ2-5; TRBD2 agrees at 7 bases. Per the germline V gene, CDR1 is SGHRS and CDR2 is YFSETQ. This CDR3 has 14 residues. V dropped 5 bases and J dropped 2; count of bases not matched to a gene: 6. This CDR3 is CASRGVGGQETQYF. CDR3 coding DNA: TGCGCCAGCAGGGGTGTCGGGGGGCAAGAGACCCAGTACTTC.

This clone was found once. The chain combines TRBV7-9 with TRBJ2-5; 7 positions match TRBD1. With V trimmed by 5 bases and J by 3 bases, 9 bases remained unmatched. The germline gives CDR1 SEHNR, CDR2 FQNEAQ (reference sequence). CDR3 length: 15 residues. For the CDR3, the DNA is TGTGCCAGCAGCACACGGGACAGACAAAAAGAGACCCAGTACTTC. The encoded protein is CASSTRDRQKETQYF. The complete variable domain, with remaining parts taken from reference TRBV7-9 and TRBJ2-5, reads DTGVSQNPRHKITKRGQNVTFRCDPISEHNRLYWYRQTLGQGPEFLTYFQNEAQLEKSRLLSDRFSAERPKGSFSTLEIQRTEQGDSAMYLCASSTRDRQKETQYFGPGTRLLVL.

V and J are TRBV10-2 and TRBJ2-1, with D perhaps TRBD1 (5 bases). CDR1 and CDR2 from the germline V gene are WSHSY and SAAADI. Between the trimmed V and J ends, which lost 2 bases and 5 bases, there was a span of 16 bases. The CDR3 sequence is 16 residues long. CDR3 coding DNA: TGCGCCAGCAGTGAGAAGGTTATAGGGGCTAACAATGAGCAGTTCTTC. It specifies CASSEKVIGANNEQFF.

The chain links TRBV10-3 to TRBJ1-5; D gene unclear. CDR3 size: 15 residues. V lost 1 base and J lost 5, with 12 bases in between. Germline CDR1 is ENHRY and CDR2 is SYGVKD. This CDR3 is CAISELGRSDQPQHF. As DNA, the CDR3 is TGTGCCATCAGTGAGTTGGGCAGGTCGGATCAGCCCCAGCATTTT.

The V call is TRBV24-1, the J call TRBJ1-4, with D uncertain. The CDR3 has 15 residues. Trimming removed 3 bases at V and 0 bases at J, with 7 bases between. Germline lookup yields CDR1 KGHDR and CDR2 SFDVKD. This chain's CDR3 is CATSDGGATNEKLFF. In nucleotides, the CDR3 is TGTGCCACCAGTGATGGAGGAGCAACTAATGAAAAACTGTTTTTT.

The V call is TRBV2, the J call TRBJ2-5; 8 bases agree with TRBD2. V shed 6 bases, J shed 5 bases, and the junction held 8 bases outside the gene matches. CDR3 size: 14 residues. The germline gives CDR1 SNHLY, CDR2 FYNNEI. The CDR3 spells CASRVGLAAETQYF. The CDR3 bases are TGTGCCAGCAGGGTTGGACTAGCAGCGGAGACCCAGTACTTC.

The chain recombines TRBV28 with TRBJ2-2, with 8 bases that match TRBD2. The CDR3 contains 14 residues. Germline-derived CDR1 and CDR2 are MDHEN and SYDVKM. Unmatched junction bases numbered 7, after V lost 6 bases and J lost 7 bases. The CDR3 DNA is TGTGCCAGCAGGAAGGGACTAGTCGGCGGGGAGCTGTTTTTT. Translated, it gives CASRKGLVGGELFF.

V usage is TRBV6-4 and J usage is TRBJ1-5, with D unclear. The CDR3 totals 15 residues. Germline loops: CDR1 MRHNA, CDR2 SNTAGT. V was shortened by 7 bases and J by 6 bases, with 19 bases between the two germline ends. In DNA, the CDR3 is TGTGCCAGCAATGGGCTAATACCCGGGGTTCAGCCCCAGCATTTT. Amino acids: CASNGLIPGVQPQHF.

The sample holds a few counts of this clone. The rearrangement joins TRBV5-1 to TRBJ2-2; TRBD1 might be the D (5 bases). V lost 0 bases to trimming and J lost 3 bases, with 18 bases between them. Germline values: CDR1 SGHRS, CDR2 YFSETQ. The CDR3 has 18 residues. CDR3 DNA sequence: TGCGCCAGCAGCTTGGGGATACCTTGGGGCCAGGACACCGGGGAGCTGTTTTTT. This sequence encodes CASSLGIPWGQDTGELFF.

The chain recombines TRBV25-1 with TRBJ2-3; D is undetermined. Trimming shortened V by 5 bases and J by 6 bases, and 18 bases separated the two germline ends. CDR1 and CDR2 from the germline V gene are MGHDK and SYGVNS. CDR3 length: 15 residues. The CDR3 bases are TGTGCCAGCAGTCCCTGGCAGGAATGGGCCGATACGCAGTATTTT. Protein product: CASSPWQEWADTQYF.

The chain has TRBV6-5 and TRBJ1-3, with D hard to call. This CDR3 comprises 16 residues. V dropped 4 bases and J dropped 3 bases, with 16 bases sitting between them. The germline V gene has CDR1 MNHEY and CDR2 SVGAGI. CDR3: CASSSVGGFGGNTIYF. CDR3 DNA: TGTGCCAGCAGTTCGGTGGGCGGGTTCGGTGGAAACACCATATATTTT.